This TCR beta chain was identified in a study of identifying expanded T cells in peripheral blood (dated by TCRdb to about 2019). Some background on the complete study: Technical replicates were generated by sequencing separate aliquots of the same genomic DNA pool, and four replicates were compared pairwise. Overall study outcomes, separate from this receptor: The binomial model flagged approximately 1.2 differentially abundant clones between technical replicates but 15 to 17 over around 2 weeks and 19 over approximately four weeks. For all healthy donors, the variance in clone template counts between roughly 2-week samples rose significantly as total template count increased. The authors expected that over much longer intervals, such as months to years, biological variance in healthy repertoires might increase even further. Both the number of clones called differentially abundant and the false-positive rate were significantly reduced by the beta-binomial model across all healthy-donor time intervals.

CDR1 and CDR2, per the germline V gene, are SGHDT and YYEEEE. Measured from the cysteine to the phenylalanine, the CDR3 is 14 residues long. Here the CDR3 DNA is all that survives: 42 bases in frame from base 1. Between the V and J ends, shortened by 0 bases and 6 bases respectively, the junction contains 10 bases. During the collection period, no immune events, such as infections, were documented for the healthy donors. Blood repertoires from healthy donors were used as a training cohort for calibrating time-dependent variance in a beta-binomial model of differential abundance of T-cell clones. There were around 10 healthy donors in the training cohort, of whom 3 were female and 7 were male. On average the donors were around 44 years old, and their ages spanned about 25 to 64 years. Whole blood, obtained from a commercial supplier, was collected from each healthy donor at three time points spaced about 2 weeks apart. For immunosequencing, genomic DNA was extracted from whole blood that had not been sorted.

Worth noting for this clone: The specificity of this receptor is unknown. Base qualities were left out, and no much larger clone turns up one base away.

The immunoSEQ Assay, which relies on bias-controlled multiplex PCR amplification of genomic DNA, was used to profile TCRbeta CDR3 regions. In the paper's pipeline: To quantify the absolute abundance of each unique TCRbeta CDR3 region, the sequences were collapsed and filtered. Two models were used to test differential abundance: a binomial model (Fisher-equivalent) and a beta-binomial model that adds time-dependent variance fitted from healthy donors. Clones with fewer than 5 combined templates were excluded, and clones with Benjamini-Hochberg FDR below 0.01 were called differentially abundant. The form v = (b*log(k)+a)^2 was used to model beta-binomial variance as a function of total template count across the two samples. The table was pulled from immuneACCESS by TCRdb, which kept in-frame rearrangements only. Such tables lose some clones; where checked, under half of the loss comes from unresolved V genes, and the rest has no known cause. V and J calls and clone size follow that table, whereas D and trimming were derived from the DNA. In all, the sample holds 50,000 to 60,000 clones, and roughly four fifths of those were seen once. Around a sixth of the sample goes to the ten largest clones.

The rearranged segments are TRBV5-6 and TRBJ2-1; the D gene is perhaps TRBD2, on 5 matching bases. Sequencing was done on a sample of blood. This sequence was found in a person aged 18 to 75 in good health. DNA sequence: TGTGCCAGCAGCTTGGCCGGGGTACGCAATGAGCAGTTCTTC. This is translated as CASSLAGVRNEQFF.